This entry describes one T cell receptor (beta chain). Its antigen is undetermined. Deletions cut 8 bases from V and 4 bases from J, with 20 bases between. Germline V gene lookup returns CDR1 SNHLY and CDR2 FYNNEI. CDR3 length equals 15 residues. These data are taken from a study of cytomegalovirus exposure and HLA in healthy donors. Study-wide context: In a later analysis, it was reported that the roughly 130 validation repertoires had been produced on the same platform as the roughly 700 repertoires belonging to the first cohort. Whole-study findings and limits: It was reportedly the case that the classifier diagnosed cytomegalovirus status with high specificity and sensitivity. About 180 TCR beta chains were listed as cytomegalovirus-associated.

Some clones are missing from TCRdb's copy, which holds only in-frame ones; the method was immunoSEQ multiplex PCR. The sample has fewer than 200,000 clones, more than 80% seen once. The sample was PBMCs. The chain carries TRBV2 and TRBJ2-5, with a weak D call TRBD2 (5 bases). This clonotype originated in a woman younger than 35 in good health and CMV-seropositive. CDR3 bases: TGTGCCAGCCGATCTTCGGATAGCGAGGTAGAGACCCAGTACTTC. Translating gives CASRSSDSEVETQYF.